The 3 T cell receptor beta chains in this list originate from one sample, sequenced in a study of T cell changes during pregnancy in multiple sclerosis. Clones were read by immunoSEQ multiplex PCR, and TCRdb kept only the in-frame ones, dropping some. The sample shows 55,000 to 65,000 clones, roughly 90% of them seen only once. The sample consisted of peripheral blood, taken in the second trimester of pregnancy. The receptors were sampled from a female donor with multiple sclerosis, enrolled in a pregnancy study.

This clone was observed once. The V and J genes are TRBV10-3 and TRBJ2-5; 7 bases are a match to TRBD1. V dropped 6 bases and J dropped 3; count of bases not matched to a gene: 1. Germline CDR1 is ENHRY and CDR2 is SYGVKD. The CDR3 spans 12 residues. The CDR3 spells CAIRGTEETQYF. In DNA form, the CDR3 reads TGTGCCATCAGAGGGACAGAAGAGACCCAGTACTTC.

J is TRBJ2-3 and V is TRBV19; D gene unclear. V was shortened by 1 base and J by 1 base, with 3 bases between the two germline ends. Per the germline V gene, CDR1 is LNHDA and CDR2 is SQIVND (reference sequence). This CDR3 has 13 residues. The CDR3 region is CASSIAGTDTQYF. The CDR3 DNA reads TGTGCCAGTAGTATAGCTGGCACAGATACGCAGTATTTT.

The chain recombines TRBV13 with TRBJ2-1, with no clear D. Trimming shortened V by 4 bases and J by 5 bases, and 6 bases separated the two germline ends. Germline CDR1 is PRHDT and CDR2 is FYEKMQ (reference sequence). The CDR3 loop spans 12 amino acids. Written as DNA, the CDR3 is TGTGCCAGCAGCTCTTTTAACAATGAGCAGTTCTTC. Amino acid sequence: CASSSFNNEQFF.